The text below deals with one T cell receptor (beta chain). The making of cDNA relied on 5'RACE with 10-nucleotide random UMIs. TCRdb reanalysed the 5' RACE reads using MiXCR and keeps one entry per CDR3 protein. In the table there are over 60,000 distinct CDR3 sequences, around 5.2% of which are singletons. This entry comes from a study of neurological immune-mediated disorders. Study-wide context: Within the group of some 34 multiple sclerosis patients, roughly 31 were relapsing-remitting, while 3 were secondary progressive.

The CDR3 consists of 16 residues. The clonotype comes from a woman between 45 and 60 years old with multiple sclerosis. The sequenced sample was PBMCs. V and J are TRBV21-1 and TRBJ1-5; the table's D call, TRBD1, has no DNA check behind it. TRBV21-1 is reported as a pseudogene. The CDR3 is CARGPWGEYSNQPQNF. CDR3 in DNA: TGTGCCAGAGGTCCCTGGGGAGAATATAGCAATCAGCCCCAGAATTTT.